The source of this T cell receptor (beta chain) is a study of vaccination and CD4 T cells after COVID-19. For the study at large: Control cultures used a CEFX viral epitope pool, an HIV-1 Nef peptide pool, or no peptide.

This clonotype was counted between two and nine times. The antigen remains undetermined. Study conclusions and caveats: Median SARS-CoV-2-reactive clonotype numbers went from roughly 19 to 38; this increase was not significant.

This CDR3 has 14 residues. Per the germline V gene, CDR1 is MNHEY and CDR2 is SVGAGI. Trimming shortened V by 4 bases and J by 6 bases, and 14 bases separated the two germline ends. Treatment denoted: roughly 10-day PBMC culture with coronavirus spike peptide pools or control peptides (ViraFEST assay). The unexposed donor provided CD4+ T cells, which were taken before the COVID-19 pandemic (2011-2018). Sequencing of DNA taken from cultured CD4+ T cells relied on the Oncomine TCR Beta short-read assay. TCRdb re-called the PCR reads with MiXCR, one entry per CDR3 protein. Of 9,000 to 10,000 distinct CDR3 sequences in the sample, roughly 35% were seen once.

The source of this sequence is a human donor in good health. The sequenced sample was CD4+ T cells from blood, cultured in vitro. The V and J genes are TRBV6-5 and TRBJ2-3; perhaps D is TRBD1 or TRBD2 (5 bases each). For the CDR3, the DNA is TGTGCCAGCAGTTCTGAACGGGGACGGGATACGCAGTATTTT. It is translated as CASSSERGRDTQYF.